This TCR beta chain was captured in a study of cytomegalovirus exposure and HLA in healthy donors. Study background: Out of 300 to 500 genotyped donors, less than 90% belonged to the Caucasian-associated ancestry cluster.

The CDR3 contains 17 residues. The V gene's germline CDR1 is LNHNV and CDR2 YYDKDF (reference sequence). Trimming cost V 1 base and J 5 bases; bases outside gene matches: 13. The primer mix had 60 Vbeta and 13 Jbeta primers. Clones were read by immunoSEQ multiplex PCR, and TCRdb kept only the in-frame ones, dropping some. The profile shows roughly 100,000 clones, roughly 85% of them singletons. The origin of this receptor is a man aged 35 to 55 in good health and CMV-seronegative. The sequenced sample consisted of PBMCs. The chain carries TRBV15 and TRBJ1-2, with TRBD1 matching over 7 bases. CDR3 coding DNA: TGTGCCACCAGCAGAGTAGGGACAGCCCCCGTTGGGTATGGCTACACCTTC. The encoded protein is CATSRVGTAPVGYGYTF.